This is a list of T cell receptor beta chains from one sample in a study of T cell changes during pregnancy in multiple sclerosis. Generated by immunoSEQ multiplex PCR, the TCRdb table keeps only in-frame clones and is missing some. The sample includes 65,000 to 85,000 clones, 90% to 95% seen only once; the top ten take around 0.91%. Material: peripheral blood, obtained in the second trimester of pregnancy. The source of these receptors is a female donor in good health, enrolled as a control in a pregnancy study. CDR3s include the opening cysteine and the closing phenylalanine or tryptophan. Each record gives: V gene, J gene, D gene, clone size, CDR3 protein, CDR3 DNA. A D gene is named only where the DNA matches it firmly. A clone size is listed for some rows: how often the clone was seen (once, few, many), or a class if it is expanded.

V gene: TRBV9; J gene: TRBJ2-5; D gene: TRBD2; clone size: NA; CDR3 protein: CASRRLAGPQETQYF; CDR3 DNA: TGTGCCAGCAGGAGACTAGCGGGCCCCCAAGAGACCCAGTACTTC
V gene: TRBV6-1; J gene: TRBJ2-5; D gene: TRBD1; clone size: NA; CDR3 protein: CASSATWNRGETQYF; CDR3 DNA: TGTGCCAGCAGTGCCACCTGGAACAGGGGAGAGACCCAGTACTTC
V gene: TRBV7-9; J gene: TRBJ2-1; D gene: TRBD2; clone size: NA; CDR3 protein: CASSQRERAYNEQFF; CDR3 DNA: TGTGCCAGCAGCCAGCGGGAGAGGGCCTACAATGAGCAGTTCTTC
V gene: TRBV28; J gene: TRBJ1-1; D gene: TRBD1; clone size: NA; CDR3 protein: CASRPQTGTGEAFF; CDR3 DNA: TGTGCCAGCAGACCTCAAACCGGGACAGGGGAAGCTTTCTTT
V gene: TRBV7-9; J gene: TRBJ2-1; D gene: NA; clone size: NA; CDR3 protein: CASSLAMGGKWSEQFF; CDR3 DNA: TGTGCCAGCAGCTTAGCGATGGGCGGGAAGTGGAGTGAGCAGTTCTTC
V gene: TRBV19; J gene: TRBJ2-7; D gene: TRBD1; clone size: once; CDR3 protein: CASKVTGGYEQYF; CDR3 DNA: TGTGCCAGTAAGGTGACAGGGGGTTACGAGCAGTACTTC
V gene: TRBV25-1; J gene: TRBJ2-3; D gene: NA; clone size: NA; CDR3 protein: CASSELQGSTQYF; CDR3 DNA: TGTGCCAGCAGTGAACTACAGGGTAGTACGCAGTATTTT
V gene: TRBV6-5; J gene: TRBJ2-5; D gene: TRBD2; clone size: NA; CDR3 protein: CASSYLRSGGETQYF; CDR3 DNA: TGTGCCAGCAGTTACCTCCGTAGCGGGGGAGAGACCCAGTACTTC
V gene: TRBV5-4; J gene: TRBJ2-1; D gene: NA; clone size: NA; CDR3 protein: CASSLALGGITYNEQFF; CDR3 DNA: TGTGCCAGCAGCTTGGCCCTCGGCGGGATCACCTACAATGAGCAGTTCTTC
V gene: TRBV25-1; J gene: TRBJ2-3; D gene: TRBD2; clone size: NA; CDR3 protein: CAVGTSGSGTQYF; CDR3 DNA: TGTGCCGTAGGGACTAGCGGGAGTGGTACGCAGTATTTT
V gene: TRBV7-9; J gene: TRBJ1-1; D gene: NA; clone size: once; CDR3 protein: CASSEQSEAFF; CDR3 DNA: TGTGCCAGCAGTGAACAATCTGAAGCTTTCTTT
V gene: TRBV5-6; J gene: TRBJ2-1; D gene: TRBD1; clone size: NA; CDR3 protein: CASDPGQGTSYNEQFF; CDR3 DNA: TGTGCCAGCGACCCGGGACAGGGTACCTCCTACAATGAGCAGTTCTTC
V gene: TRBV29-1; J gene: TRBJ2-2; D gene: NA; clone size: NA; CDR3 protein: CSVLTGFNTGELFF; CDR3 DNA: TGCAGCGTTTTAACGGGGTTCAACACCGGGGAGCTGTTTTTT
V gene: TRBV2; J gene: TRBJ2-7; D gene: TRBD1; clone size: NA; CDR3 protein: CAKGQGATYEQYF; CDR3 DNA: TGTGCCAAAGGACAGGGGGCAACCTACGAGCAGTACTTC
V gene: TRBV7-9; J gene: TRBJ1-1; D gene: NA; clone size: once; CDR3 protein: CASSLRGLEAFF; CDR3 DNA: TGTGCCAGCAGCTTAAGAGGGTTGGAAGCTTTCTTT
V gene: TRBV5-1; J gene: TRBJ2-3; D gene: TRBD1; clone size: NA; CDR3 protein: CASSWDSRLSTDTQYF; CDR3 DNA: TGCGCCAGCAGCTGGGACAGTAGACTTAGCACAGATACGCAGTATTTT
V gene: TRBV27; J gene: TRBJ2-7; D gene: NA; clone size: NA; CDR3 protein: CASSLSEGTRAYEQYF; CDR3 DNA: TGTGCCAGCAGTTTATCGGAGGGAACCCGAGCGTACGAGCAGTACTTC
V gene: TRBV18; J gene: TRBJ2-1; D gene: TRBD1; clone size: NA; CDR3 protein: CASSGTGKSNEQFF; CDR3 DNA: TGTGCCAGCTCGGGGACAGGGAAGTCCAATGAGCAGTTCTTC